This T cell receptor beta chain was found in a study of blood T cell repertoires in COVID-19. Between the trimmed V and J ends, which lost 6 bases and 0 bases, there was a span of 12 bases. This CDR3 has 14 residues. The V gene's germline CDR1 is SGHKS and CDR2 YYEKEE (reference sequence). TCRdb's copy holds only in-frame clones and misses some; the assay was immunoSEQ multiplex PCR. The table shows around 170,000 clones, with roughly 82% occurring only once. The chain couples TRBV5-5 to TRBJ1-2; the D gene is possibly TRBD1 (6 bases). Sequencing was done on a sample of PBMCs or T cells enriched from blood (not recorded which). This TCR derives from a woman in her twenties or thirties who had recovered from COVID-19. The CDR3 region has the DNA TGTGCCAGCAACCGAGGACAGTCTAACTATGGCTACACCTTC. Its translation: CASNRGQSNYGYTF.